This T cell receptor beta chain was profiled in a study of spatial heterogeneity in lung cancer. At the level of the study: In the raw reads, each unique TCR and UMI combination was present more than ten times on average.

Sample time point: sample taken at primary tumor resection. Unsorted whole RNA samples from tumor, nontumor lung or frozen PBMC were sequenced. The donor population consisted of under 75 patients with untreated, early-stage non-small cell lung cancer. This clonotype came up once. Its antigen is not identified. TCRdb used MiXCR to reprocess the 5' RACE reads, holding one entry per CDR3 protein. The sample records several thousand distinct CDR3 sequences, around 28% being singletons. Study-wide results and caveats: Resection blood, more than follow-up blood, showed ubiquitous expanded tumor TCRs.

Specimen: PBMCs, collected at surgery. The origin of this receptor is a male donor with early-stage non-small cell lung cancer.

DNA for the CDR3: TGTGCCAGCAGCCAAGATAGCGGCGGGATGAACACCGGGGAGCTGTTTTTT. It encodes CASSQDSGGMNTGELFF. The chain uses TRBV4-2 and TRBJ2-2; D is perhaps TRBD2 (6 bases). Trimming left V 0 bases short and J 1 base short, with 12 bases between. This CDR3 spans 17 amino acids. Germline CDR1 is LGHNA and CDR2 is YNFKEQ.